This entry is about one TCR beta chain. TCRdb keeps only in-frame clones here, not all; method: immunoSEQ multiplex PCR. The table includes 150,000 to 200,000 clones, approximately 82% detected once. V lost 6 bases, J lost 1 base, and 1 base stayed unmatched. The CDR3 spans 13 residues. This entry belongs to a study of blood T cell repertoires in COVID-19. Sequencing was performed on PBMCs or T cells enriched from blood (not recorded which). The J gene is TRBJ1-1, the V gene TRBV12-3 or TRBV12-4, with 8 bases aligning to TRBD1. This clonotype was sampled from a man in his fifties who had recovered from COVID-19. Here the CDR3 reads CASRGTGNTEAFF. The CDR3, as DNA: TGTGCCAGCAGGGGGACAGGGAACACTGAAGCTTTCTTT.